A single T cell receptor (beta chain) is shown here with its context. The source of the sample is a study of blood T cell repertoires in COVID-19. TCRdb keeps only in-frame clones here, not all; method: immunoSEQ multiplex PCR. The table includes about 120,000 clones, about 80% detected once. The ends were cut back, 6 bases at V and 1 base at J, with 21 bases in the middle. The CDR3 is 17 residues long. Germline CDR1 and CDR2: KGHSH and LQKENI. This TCR was sampled from a man between 65 and 79 years old with acute or convalescent COVID-19. The V call is TRBV18, the J call TRBJ1-1; maybe TRBD1 (5 bases). Sample: peripheral blood. The CDR3 sequence is CASSLFEAGRGNTEAFF. In DNA, the CDR3 is TGTGCCAGCTCCCTATTTGAGGCAGGGCGTGGGAACACTGAAGCTTTCTTT.